The sample holds one count of the clone carrying this TCR beta chain. Its specificity is not known. This sample was taken from a study of cytotoxic CD8 clonotypes in ibrutinib-treated CLL. General study findings and limits: Ibrutinib response saw clonality rise, and progression saw it return toward baseline.

Germline values: CDR1 MNHEY, CDR2 SVGAGI. Trimming took 5 bases from V and 2 from J; bases not matched to a gene: 8. The CDR3 length is 15 residues. Here immunoSEQ multiplex PCR was the method, and the copy in TCRdb shows in-frame clones only, minus some. Among 250,000 to 350,000 clones listed, less than 85% were seen once. This clonotype originated in a human donor with chronic lymphocytic leukemia. Sample: PBMCs, taken at disease progression, from a patient treated with ibrutinib. The rearrangement links TRBV6-5 to TRBJ2-7; 8 nucleotides match TRBD1. Here the CDR3 DNA reads TGTGCCAGCAGTCCAGGGGGCGGATTCCCCTACGAGCAGTACTTC. Its protein product is CASSPGGGFPYEQYF.